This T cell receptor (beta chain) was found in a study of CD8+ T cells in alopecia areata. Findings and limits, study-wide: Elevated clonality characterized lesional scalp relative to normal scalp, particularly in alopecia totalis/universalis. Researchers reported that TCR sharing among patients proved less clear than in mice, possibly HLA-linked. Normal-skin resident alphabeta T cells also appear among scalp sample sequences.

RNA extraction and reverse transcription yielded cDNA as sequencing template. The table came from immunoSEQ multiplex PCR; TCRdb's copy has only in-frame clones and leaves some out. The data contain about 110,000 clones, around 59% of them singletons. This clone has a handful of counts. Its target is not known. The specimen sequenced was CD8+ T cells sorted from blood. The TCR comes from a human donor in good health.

The CDR3 nucleotides are TGTGCCAGCAGCCCTGGACAGGGGGCGACCGACCTAGCCAAAAACATTCAGTACTTC. This sequence encodes CASSPGQGATDLAKNIQYF. The chain employs TRBV7-9 and TRBJ2-4; 11 bases match TRBD1. The CDR3 runs 19 residues. The V gene end was trimmed by 5 bases and the J gene end by 0 bases; junction bases not matched to a gene: 12. Germline V gives CDR1 SEHNR, CDR2 FQNEAQ (reference sequence).